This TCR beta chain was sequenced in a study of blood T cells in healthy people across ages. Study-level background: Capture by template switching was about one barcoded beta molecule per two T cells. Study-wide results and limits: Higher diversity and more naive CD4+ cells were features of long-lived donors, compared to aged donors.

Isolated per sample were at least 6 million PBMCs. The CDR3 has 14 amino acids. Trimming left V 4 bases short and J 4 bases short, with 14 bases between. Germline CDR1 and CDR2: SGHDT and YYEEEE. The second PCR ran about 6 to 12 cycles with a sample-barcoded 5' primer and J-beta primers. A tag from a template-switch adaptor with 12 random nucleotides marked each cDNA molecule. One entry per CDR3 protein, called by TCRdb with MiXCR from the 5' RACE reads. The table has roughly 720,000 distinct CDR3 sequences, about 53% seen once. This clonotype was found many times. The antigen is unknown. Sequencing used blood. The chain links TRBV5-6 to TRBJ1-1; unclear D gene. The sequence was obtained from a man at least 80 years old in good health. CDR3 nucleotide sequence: TGTGCCAGCAGCCCCTGGCGGGATTTCACTGAAGCTTTCTTT. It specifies CASSPWRDFTEAFF. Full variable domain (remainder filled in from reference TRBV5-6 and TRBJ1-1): DAGVTQSPTHLIKTRGQQVTLRCSPKSGHDTVSWYQQALGQGPQFIFQYYEEEERQRGNFPDRFSGHQFPNYSSELNVNALLLGDSALYLCASSPWRDFTEAFFGQGTRLTVV.